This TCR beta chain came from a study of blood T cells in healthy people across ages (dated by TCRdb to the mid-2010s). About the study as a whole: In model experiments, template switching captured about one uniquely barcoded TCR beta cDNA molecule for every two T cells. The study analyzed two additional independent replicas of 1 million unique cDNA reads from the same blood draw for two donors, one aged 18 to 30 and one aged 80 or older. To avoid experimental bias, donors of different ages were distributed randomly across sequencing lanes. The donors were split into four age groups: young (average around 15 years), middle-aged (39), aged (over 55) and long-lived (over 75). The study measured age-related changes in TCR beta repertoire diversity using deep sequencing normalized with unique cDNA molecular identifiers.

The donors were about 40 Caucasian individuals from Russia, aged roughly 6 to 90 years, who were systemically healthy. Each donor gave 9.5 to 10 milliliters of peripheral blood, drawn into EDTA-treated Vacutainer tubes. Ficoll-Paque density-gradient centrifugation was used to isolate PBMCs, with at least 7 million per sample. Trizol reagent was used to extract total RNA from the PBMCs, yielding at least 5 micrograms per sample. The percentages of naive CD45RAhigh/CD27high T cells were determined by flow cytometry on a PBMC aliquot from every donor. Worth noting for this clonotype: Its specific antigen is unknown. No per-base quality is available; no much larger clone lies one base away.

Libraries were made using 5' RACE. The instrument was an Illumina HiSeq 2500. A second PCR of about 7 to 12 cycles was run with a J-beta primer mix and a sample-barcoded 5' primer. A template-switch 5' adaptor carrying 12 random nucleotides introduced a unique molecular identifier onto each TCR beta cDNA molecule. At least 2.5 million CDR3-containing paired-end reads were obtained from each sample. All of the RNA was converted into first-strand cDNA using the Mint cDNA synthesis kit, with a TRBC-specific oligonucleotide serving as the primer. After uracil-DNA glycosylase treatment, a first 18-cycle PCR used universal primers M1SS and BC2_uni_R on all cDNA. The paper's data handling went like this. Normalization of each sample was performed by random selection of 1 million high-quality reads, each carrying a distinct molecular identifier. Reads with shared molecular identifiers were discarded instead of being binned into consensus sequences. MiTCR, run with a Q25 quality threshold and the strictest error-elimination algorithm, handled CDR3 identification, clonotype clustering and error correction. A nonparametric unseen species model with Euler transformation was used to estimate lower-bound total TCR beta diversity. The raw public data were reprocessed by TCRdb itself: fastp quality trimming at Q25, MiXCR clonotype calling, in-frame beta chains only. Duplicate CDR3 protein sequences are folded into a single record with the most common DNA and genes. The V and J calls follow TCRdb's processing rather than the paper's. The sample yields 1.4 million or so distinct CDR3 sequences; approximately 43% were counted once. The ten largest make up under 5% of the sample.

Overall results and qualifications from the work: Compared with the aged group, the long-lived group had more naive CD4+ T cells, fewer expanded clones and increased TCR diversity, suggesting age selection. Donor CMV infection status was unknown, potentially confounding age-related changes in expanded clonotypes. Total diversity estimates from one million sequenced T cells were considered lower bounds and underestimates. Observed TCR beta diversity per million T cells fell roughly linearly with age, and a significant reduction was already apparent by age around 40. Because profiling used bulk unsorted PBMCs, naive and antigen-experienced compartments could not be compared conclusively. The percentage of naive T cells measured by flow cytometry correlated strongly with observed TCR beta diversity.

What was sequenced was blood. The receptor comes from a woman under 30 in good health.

The DNA reads as follows: TGTGCCAGCAGTGGAAACAGGGCTCCATACGAGCAGTACTTC. Its translation is CASSGNRAPYEQYF. The receptor chain draws on TRBV25-1 and TRBJ2-7; 6 matching bases give a weak D call of TRBD1. V and J lose 4 bases and 4 bases, and a span of 14 bases separates them. The germline V gene encodes CDR1 MGHDK and CDR2 SYGVNS. CDR3 length: 14 amino acids, cysteine to phenylalanine. The entry retains the CDR3 DNA only, 42 bases that are in frame from base 1.